Shown below are 31 T cell receptor beta chains from a single sample sequenced in a study of blood T cell repertoires in COVID-19. Method: immunoSEQ multiplex PCR; TCRdb's copy keeps in-frame clones and lacks some. Among under 150,000 clones listed, 85% to 90% were seen once. Input material: peripheral blood. All receptors derive from a man at least 80 years old with acute or convalescent COVID-19.

The chain carries TRBV15 and TRBJ2-6; possibly TRBD2 for D (5 bases). V shed 0 bases and J shed 13 bases, with 16 bases lying between them. The germline CDR1 and CDR2 sequences are LNHNV and YYDKDF (reference sequence). The length of the CDR3 is 15 residues. DNA for the CDR3: TGTGCCACCAGCAGAGAAGGGATTTCCGCGGGTGTCCTGACTTTC. Residues: CATSREGISAGVLTF.

The V call is TRBV12-3 or TRBV12-4, the J call TRBJ2-3; the D gene is possibly TRBD2 (6 bases). Trimming pared 4 bases from V and 6 bases from J, leaving 8 bases between. The CDR3 loop spans 12 amino acids. The CDR3 region is CASSSLADTQYF. The CDR3 region has the DNA TGTGCCAGCAGTTCCCTAGCGGATACGCAGTATTTT.

The genes are TRBV6-5 and TRBJ2-7, with 12 bases matching TRBD1. Germline CDR1 reads MNHEY; CDR2 reads SVGAGI. The CDR3 runs 15 residues. V lost 6 bases to trimming and J lost 7 bases; unmatched junction nucleotides: 10. Here the CDR3 reads CASRKPGQGAGEQYF. The CDR3 nucleotides read TGTGCCAGCAGAAAGCCGGGACAGGGGGCAGGTGAGCAGTACTTC.

The chain recombines TRBV5-1 with TRBJ1-1; a possible D gene is TRBD1 (6 bases). V shed 4 bases and J shed 1 base, with 14 bases lying between them. CDR3 size: 15 residues. Per the germline V gene, CDR1 is SGHRS and CDR2 is YFSETQ. Here the CDR3 reads CASSQYQGTNTEAFF. The CDR3 coding sequence is TGCGCCAGCAGCCAGTACCAGGGGACGAACACTGAAGCTTTCTTT. The full variable domain, in which reference TRBV5-1 and TRBJ1-1 provide the parts outside the CDR3, is KAGVTQTPRYLIKTRGQQVTLSCSPISGHRSVSWYQQTPGQGLQFLFEYFSETQRNKGNFPGRFSGRQFSNSRSEMNVSTLELGDSALYLCASSQYQGTNTEAFFGQGTRLTVV.

The chain carries TRBV6-5 and TRBJ1-1; no clear D. The germline gives CDR1 MNHEY, CDR2 SVGAGI. The CDR3 contains 14 residues. Trimming left V 2 bases short and J 0 bases short, with 7 bases between. The CDR3 DNA is TGTGCCAGCAGTTACGGTACGGTGAACACTGAAGCTTTCTTT. Amino acids: CASSYGTVNTEAFF.

This clone was seen a handful of times. Written as DNA, the CDR3 is TGTGCCAGCAGCTTTTCCAGCGGGAGGGGAGACAACCGCAATGAGCAGTTCTTC. Amino acids: CASSFSSGRGDNRNEQFF. The chain carries TRBV5-4 and TRBJ2-1; 10 nucleotides line up with TRBD2. Per the germline V gene, CDR1 is SGHNT and CDR2 is YYREEE (reference sequence). Germline trimming cut 2 bases from V and 6 bases from J; bases unmatched to any gene: 14. The CDR3 loop spans 18 amino acids.

The rearrangement links TRBV5-1 to TRBJ2-7; the match to TRBD1 covers 9 bases. Germline CDR1 SGHRS, CDR2 YFSETQ. CDR3 size: 15 residues. After removal of 4 bases from V and 0 bases from J, the junction contained 5 bases not matched to a gene. CDR3 protein: CASSGGTGLSYEQYF. The CDR3 region has the DNA TGCGCCAGCAGCGGAGGGACAGGGCTCTCCTACGAGCAGTACTTC.

J is TRBJ2-7 and V is TRBV27, with D hard to call. This CDR3 is 16 amino acids long. Trimming cost V 2 bases and J 0 bases, with 14 bases left between them. Germline V gene lookup returns CDR1 MNHEY and CDR2 SMNVEV (reference sequence). The CDR3, as DNA: TGTGCCAGCAGTTTAAGAGGCCGCTCGACCTCCTACGAGCAGTACTTC. Residues: CASSLRGRSTSYEQYF.

This chain connects TRBV28 to TRBJ1-5, with D possibly being TRBD1 (6 bases). CDR1 is MDHEN and CDR2 is SYDVKM in the germline V gene. V lost 1 base, J lost 6 bases, and 10 bases lay in between. There are 14 residues in the CDR3. CDR3 residues: CASSLSGDGQPQHF. Here the CDR3 DNA reads TGTGCCAGCAGTTTATCAGGGGATGGTCAGCCCCAGCATTTT.

This sequence joins TRBV19 and TRBJ2-7; TRBD2 matches 10 bases. The V segment lost 5 bases and the J segment 3 bases; nucleotides outside the gene matches: 13. Germline V gives CDR1 LNHDA, CDR2 SQIVND (reference sequence). The CDR3 sequence is 17 residues long. The CDR3 bases are TGTGCCAGTAGTCCACGGTTGGCTAGCGGGAGTTACTACGAGCAGTACTTC. Residues: CASSPRLASGSYYEQYF. Together with reference TRBV19 and TRBJ2-7, the CDR3 gives the full variable domain: DGGITQSPKYLFRKEGQNVTLSCEQNLNHDAMYWYRQDPGQGLRLIYYSQIVNDFQKGDIAEGYSVSREKKESFPLTVTSAQKNPTAFYLCASSPRLASGSYYEQYFGPGTRLTVT.

The chain links TRBV2 to TRBJ2-1; unclear D gene. Germline V lookup: CDR1 SNHLY, CDR2 FYNNEI. The V end was cut by 7 bases, the J end by 8 bases, with 9 bases between. This CDR3 is 11 amino acids long. The CDR3 loop is CASTSSHEQFF. DNA of the CDR3: TGTGCCAGCACTTCGTCCCATGAGCAGTTCTTC.

This chain joins TRBV14 and TRBJ2-1; no firm D call. This CDR3 is 14 amino acids long. In germline, CDR1 is SGHDN, CDR2 FVKESK. The V and J ends lost 2 bases and 0 bases respectively, with 5 bases between them. CDR3 nucleotide sequence: TGTGCCAGCAGCCAAACAAGCTCCTACAATGAGCAGTTCTTC. Amino acids: CASSQTSSYNEQFF.

This chain uses TRBV27 with TRBJ1-2; TRBD1 might be the D (5 bases). With 4 bases removed from V and 4 bases from J, the gap between germline ends came to 13 bases. The CDR3 is 14 residues long. CDR1 and CDR2 (germline): MNHEY, SMNVEV (reference sequence). CDR3 coding DNA: TGTGCCAGCAGTTCCCGGACACAACTCTATGGCTACACCTTC. Translated, it gives CASSSRTQLYGYTF.

The rearrangement uses TRBV11-2 and TRBJ2-7; TRBD1 might be the D (6 bases). The CDR3 length is 14 residues. With 11 bases removed from V and 6 bases from J, the gap between germline ends came to 23 bases. From germline, CDR1 is SGHAT and CDR2 FQNNGV. The CDR3 nucleotides are TGTGCCTGCCGCTGGGGGCAGGCCTTGGGCGAGCAGTACTTC. Translating it yields CACRWGQALGEQYF. Full variable domain (remainder filled in from reference TRBV11-2 and TRBJ2-7): EAGVAQSPRYKIIEKRQSVAFWCNPISGHATLYWYQQILGQGPKLLIQFQNNGVVDDSQLPKDRFSAERLKGVDSTLKIQPAKLEDSAVYLCACRWGQALGEQYFGPGTRLTVT.

V is TRBV7-2 and J is TRBJ1-5; D may be TRBD1 (5 bases). From germline, CDR1 is SGHTA and CDR2 FQGNSA. Trimming pared 0 bases from V and 1 base from J, leaving 10 bases between. CDR3 length: 16 amino acids. This chain's CDR3 is CASSLAPGRSNQPQHF. The CDR3 DNA reads TGTGCCAGCAGCTTAGCCCCAGGGAGGAGCAATCAGCCCCAGCATTTT.

Here the CDR3 DNA reads TGTGCCAGCAGCCAAGTCGGAGTTCGGACTAGCGGGAGCACAGATACGCAGTATTTT. It is translated as CASSQVGVRTSGSTDTQYF. The chain employs TRBV3-1 (or the pseudogene TRBV3-2) and TRBJ2-3, with 11 bases matching TRBD2. The germline V gene encodes CDR1 LGHDT and CDR2 YNNKEL (reference sequence). The CDR3 has 19 amino acids. V dropped 1 base and J dropped 0; count of bases not matched to a gene: 9.

The chain links TRBV5-6 to TRBJ2-2; 14 nucleotides match TRBD2. The J segment lost 4 bases and the V segment lost 0 bases, leaving 2 bases of the junction unmatched. Germline V gives CDR1 SGHDT, CDR2 YYEEEE. The CDR3 loop spans 17 amino acids. In DNA form, the CDR3 reads TGTGCCAGCAGCTTGGGACTAGCGGGAGGGGGCACCGGGGAGCTGTTTTTT. Translation gives CASSLGLAGGGTGELFF.

The chain is built from TRBV7-2 and TRBJ2-2; 7 nucleotides match TRBD2. CDR3 length: 16 residues. After removal of 4 bases from V and 5 bases from J, the junction contained 10 bases not matched to a gene. Germline values: CDR1 SGHTA, CDR2 FQGNSA. DNA for the CDR3: TGTGCCAGCAGCTCACGGGCGGGAGATGGTACCGGGGAGCTGTTTTTT. Its protein is CASSSRAGDGTGELFF.

The chain recombines TRBV5-4 with TRBJ1-2; 7 nucleotides align to TRBD1. This CDR3 comprises 15 residues. The V gene end was trimmed by 0 bases and the J gene end by 4 bases; junction bases not matched to a gene: 6. Germline values: CDR1 SGHNT, CDR2 YYREEE (reference sequence). The DNA of the CDR3 is TGTGCCAGCAGCTTGGGAGGGGGCCTGAGCTATGGCTACACCTTC. Translated, it gives CASSLGGGLSYGYTF.

The chain combines TRBV30 with TRBJ2-7; weak D call: TRBD2 (5 bases). Germline lookup yields CDR1 GTSNPN and CDR2 SVGIG (reference sequence). Trimming cost V 2 bases and J 3 bases, with 8 bases left between them. CDR3 size: 12 residues. CDR3 sequence: CAWSRGNYEQYF. CDR3 DNA: TGTGCCTGGAGTCGGGGTAACTACGAGCAGTACTTC.

CDR3 amino acids: CASSVDVRGVGSGFGYTF. The CDR3 DNA sequence: TGTGCCAGCAGCGTAGATGTACGTGGGGTTGGGTCAGGGTTTGGCTACACCTTC. V usage is TRBV9 and J usage is TRBJ1-2; tentative D call: TRBD1 (5 bases). The germline CDR1 and CDR2 sequences are SGDLS and YYNGEE. CDR3 length: 18 amino acids. Trimming removed 0 bases at V and 7 bases at J, with 25 bases between. Based on the CDR3 plus reference TRBV9 and TRBJ1-2, the full variable domain is DSGVTQTPKHLITATGQRVTLRCSPRSGDLSVYWYQQSLDQGLQFLIQYYNGEERAKGNILERFSAQQFPDLHSELNLSSLELGDSALYFCASSVDVRGVGSGFGYTFGSGTRLTVV.

The genes are TRBV20-1 and TRBJ1-2, with 11 positions matching TRBD1. The germline gives CDR1 DFQATT, CDR2 SNEGSKA (reference sequence). The V and J ends lost 3 bases and 4 bases, in that order; junction bases with no gene match: 7. The CDR3 extends over 15 amino acids. The CDR3 nucleotides read TGCAGTGCTAGTGGGACAGGGGGGCATAGCTATGGCTACACCTTC. This encodes CSASGTGGHSYGYTF.

CDR3 DNA sequence: TGCGCCGGACGGGACAGGGGGTACGAGCAGTACTTC. This gives the protein CAGRDRGYEQYF. The chain uses TRBV23-1 and TRBJ2-7; 11 nucleotides match TRBD1. TRBV23-1 is sorted into the ORF group, with uncertain function. V trimming: 11 bases; J trimming: 4 bases; junction bases outside the gene matches: 4. This CDR3 has 12 amino acids.

The CDR3 is CASSSGTGAGYQETQYF. DNA of the CDR3: TGCGCCAGCAGCTCCGGGACAGGGGCGGGGTACCAAGAGACCCAGTACTTC. The chain carries TRBV5-1 and TRBJ2-5; TRBD1 matches 10 bases. This CDR3 contains 17 residues. V shed 3 bases, J shed 0 bases, and the junction held 8 bases outside the gene matches. Germline V gene sequence: CDR1 SGHRS, CDR2 YFSETQ. The full variable domain, with the rest looked up from reference TRBV5-1 and TRBJ2-5, is KAGVTQTPRYLIKTRGQQVTLSCSPISGHRSVSWYQQTPGQGLQFLFEYFSETQRNKGNFPGRFSGRQFSNSRSEMNVSTLELGDSALYLCASSSGTGAGYQETQYFGPGTRLLVL.

V usage is TRBV12-3 or TRBV12-4 and J usage is TRBJ1-5, with 7 bases that match TRBD1. The CDR3 is 13 residues long. The junction had 4 bases not matched to a gene; V was cut back by 6 bases and J by 5 bases. This CDR3 is CASRRQGDQPQHF. The CDR3 region has the DNA TGTGCCAGCAGGAGACAGGGCGATCAGCCCCAGCATTTT.

V is TRBV2 and J is TRBJ1-1; 7 bases match TRBD1. V was clipped by 7 bases and J by 0 bases; unmatched bases: 8. The CDR3 runs to 15 residues. CDR1 is SNHLY, CDR2 FYNNEI, per germline. The CDR3 DNA reads TGTGCCAGCAAACGGGACAGCGTAATGAACACTGAAGCTTTCTTT. Protein: CASKRDSVMNTEAFF.

The chain uses TRBV5-8 and TRBJ1-2; no firm D call. The V gene's germline CDR1 is SGHTS and CDR2 YDEGEE. The CDR3 is made up of 13 amino acids. V lost 0 bases and J 8 bases, leaving 11 bases between the germline ends. The CDR3 DNA follows: TGTGCCAGCAGCTTGGACAGAATAGAGGGCTACACCTTC. It yields the protein CASSLDRIEGYTF.

This clone appeared a single time. This chain uses TRBV18 with TRBJ1-2; D gene ambiguous. V was clipped by 0 bases and J by 6 bases, with 8 bases between them. Germline V gene data show CDR1 as KGHSH and CDR2 as LQKENI. CDR3 size: 13 residues. This CDR3 reads CASSPPNENGYTF. CDR3 in DNA: TGTGCCAGCTCACCACCGAATGAGAATGGCTACACCTTC.

V gene TRBV6-5 combines with J gene TRBJ2-4, with 7 bases matching TRBD1. This CDR3 is 13 amino acids long. Germline lookup yields CDR1 MNHEY and CDR2 SVGAGI. The V gene end was trimmed by 7 bases and the J gene end by 16 bases; junction bases not matched to a gene: 16. The CDR3 sequence is CASMGKGASEPYF. Written as DNA, the CDR3 is TGTGCCAGCATGGGCAAGGGGGCAAGCGAACCATACTTC.

The gene calls are TRBV7-6 and TRBJ2-5, with a possible D match to TRBD2 (5 bases). Germline V gene data show CDR1 as SGHVS and CDR2 as FNYEAQ. The CDR3 is 16 amino acids. Trimming took off 1 base at V and 0 bases at J, with 12 bases between the two ends. CDR3: CASSLDGGPNQETQYF. The CDR3 DNA sequence: TGTGCCAGCAGCTTAGATGGCGGGCCGAACCAAGAGACCCAGTACTTC.

This chain uses TRBV5-1 with TRBJ2-3, with 7 bases fitting TRBD1. V shed 7 bases and J 0 bases; nucleotides not matched to a gene: 8. The germline gives CDR1 SGHRS, CDR2 YFSETQ. The CDR3 is 15 residues long. The CDR3 loop reads CASGRTGASTDTQYF. In DNA, the CDR3 is TGCGCCAGCGGACGGACAGGAGCCAGCACAGATACGCAGTATTTT.